These 8 T cell receptor beta chains were all obtained from the same sample, sequenced in a study of shared clonotypes between healthy human individuals. Naive CD8 cells comprised CD45RO-negative, CCR7-positively selected cells, excluding terminally differentiated effector memory CD45RA+ cells. Some clones are missing from TCRdb's copy, which holds only in-frame ones; the method was immunoSEQ multiplex PCR. The sample includes hundreds of thousands of clones, roughly 94% of them seen just once. Specimen: naive CD8+ T cells sorted from blood. The receptors were gathered from a man aged 25-45 years in good health.

The J gene is TRBJ2-7, the V gene TRBV5-8; D perhaps matches TRBD2 (7 bases). In germline, CDR1 is SGHTS, CDR2 YDEGEE. V was trimmed by 6 bases and J by 5 bases, leaving 15 bases between them. The CDR3 runs to 13 residues. CDR3 DNA sequence: TGTGCCAGCACCCTATGGGGGGGCAACGAGCAGTACTTC. Its protein is CASTLWGGNEQYF.

V usage is TRBV7-9 and J usage is TRBJ2-7; 7 bases map to TRBD1. The V and J ends lost 7 bases and 0 bases, in that order; junction bases with no gene match: 15. The CDR3 covers 17 residues. Germline-derived CDR1 and CDR2 are SEHNR and FQNEAQ (reference sequence). CDR3 nucleotides: TGTGCCAGCAACCCACCCCCAGACAGGGTCAGCTCCTACGAGCAGTACTTC. This encodes CASNPPPDRVSSYEQYF. Filled out from reference TRBV7-9 and TRBJ2-7, the complete variable domain reads DTGVSQNPRHKITKRGQNVTFRCDPISEHNRLYWYRQTLGQGPEFLTYFQNEAQLEKSRLLSDRFSAERPKGSFSTLEIQRTEQGDSAMYLCASNPPPDRVSSYEQYFGPGTRLTVT.

The V call is TRBV5-1, the J call TRBJ1-1; TRBD1 agrees at 8 bases. The CDR3 is made up of 14 amino acids. V gave up 4 bases and J gave up 1 base; unmatched junction bases: 3. The V gene's germline CDR1 is SGHRS and CDR2 YFSETQ. The CDR3 DNA reads TGCGCCAGCAGCCTGGGACAGGAGAACACTGAAGCTTTCTTT. The encoded protein is CASSLGQENTEAFF.

The rearrangement uses TRBV9 and TRBJ2-3; 16 bases map to TRBD2. CDR3 length: 19 amino acids. Germline CDR1 SGDLS, CDR2 YYNGEE. The V segment lost 4 bases and the J segment 0 bases; nucleotides outside the gene matches: 8. CDR3 nucleotides: TGTGCCAGCAGCCTGGGACTAGCGGGAGGGCCCGTCAGCACAGATACGCAGTATTTT. Amino acid sequence: CASSLGLAGGPVSTDTQYF.

The J gene is TRBJ1-5, the V gene TRBV6-5; 9 bases map to TRBD1. CDR1 and CDR2 from the germline V gene are MNHEY and SVGAGI. Unmatched junction bases numbered 6, after V lost 6 bases and J lost 3 bases. The CDR3 loop spans 15 amino acids. The CDR3 loop reads CASSDGTGNNQPQHF. CDR3 coding DNA: TGTGCCAGCAGCGACGGGACAGGGAACAATCAGCCCCAGCATTTT.

The CDR3 loop is CASSTPPDRVTEQYF. The CDR3, as DNA: TGTGCCAGCAGTACGCCCCCGGACAGGGTAACCGAGCAGTACTTC. The chain combines TRBV6-1 with TRBJ2-7; 8 nucleotides match TRBD1. After removal of 5 bases from V and 6 bases from J, the junction contained 12 bases not matched to a gene. Per the germline V gene, CDR1 is MNHNS and CDR2 is SASEGT. This CDR3 contains 15 residues.

The V call is TRBV7-6, the J call TRBJ2-3; 7 bases map to TRBD1. Germline assignment: CDR1 SGHVS and CDR2 FNYEAQ. V dropped 1 base and J dropped 2; count of bases not matched to a gene: 3. This CDR3 has 15 amino acids. The CDR3 sequence: CASSLEDRATDTQYF. DNA of the CDR3: TGTGCCAGCAGCTTAGAAGACAGGGCCACAGATACGCAGTATTTT.

The chain has TRBV5-4 and TRBJ1-1; 10 bases map to TRBD1. CDR1 and CDR2 from the germline V gene are SGHNT and YYREEE (reference sequence). With 5 bases clipped from V and 3 bases from J, the junction kept 7 bases outside the gene matches. This CDR3 contains 15 residues. The chain's CDR3 is CASSLWDRGDTEAFF. For the CDR3, the DNA is TGTGCCAGCAGTCTCTGGGACAGGGGTGACACTGAAGCTTTCTTT.